This is a list of T cell receptor beta chains from one sample in a study of control samples from healthy donors and cancer patients. Only in-frame clones appear in the TCRdb table, and some are missing; sequencing was by immunoSEQ multiplex PCR. This sample has 250,000 to 300,000 clones, with around 80% found just once. Sequencing used PBMCs. Every receptor here comes from a woman in her sixties with lung cancer. Each CDR3 is given with its conserved first and last residue. A D gene is named only where the DNA matches it firmly. Not every row has a clone size; where given, it reads once, few, many or a size class.

d_gene: TRBD1; v_gene: TRBV14; abundance: -; j_gene: TRBJ2-3; CDR3aa: CASSQWGQGESTDTQYF; CDR3nt: TGTGCCAGCAGCCAATGGGGACAGGGAGAATCGACAGATACGCAGTATTTT
d_gene: TRBD2; v_gene: TRBV3-1/TRBV3-2; abundance: -; j_gene: TRBJ2-3; CDR3aa: CASSQRVLAGALDTQYF; CDR3nt: TGTGCCAGCAGCCAAAGAGTACTAGCGGGAGCGTTAGATACGCAGTATTTT
d_gene: TRBD2; v_gene: TRBV11-2; abundance: -; j_gene: TRBJ2-7; CDR3aa: CASSHRTSGFSYEQYF; CDR3nt: TGTGCCAGCAGCCATCGGACTAGCGGGTTTTCCTACGAGCAGTACTTC
d_gene: -; v_gene: TRBV7-2; abundance: -; j_gene: TRBJ2-2; CDR3aa: CASSSYRTVHGELFF; CDR3nt: TGTGCCAGCAGCTCATATAGGACAGTTCACGGGGAGCTGTTTTTT
d_gene: -; v_gene: TRBV11-2; abundance: -; j_gene: TRBJ1-1; CDR3aa: CASSLGLNTEAFF; CDR3nt: TGTGCCAGCAGCTTGGGACTTAACACTGAAGCTTTCTTT
d_gene: -; v_gene: TRBV15; abundance: few; j_gene: TRBJ1-4; CDR3aa: CATSIGAGLFNEKLFF; CDR3nt: TGTGCCACCTCAATTGGGGCAGGACTTTTTAATGAAAAACTGTTTTTT
d_gene: TRBD1; v_gene: TRBV5-4; abundance: -; j_gene: TRBJ1-6; CDR3aa: CASSPGTGTSSYNSPLHF; CDR3nt: TGTGCCAGCAGCCCCGGGACAGGGACTAGCTCCTATAATTCACCCCTCCACTTT
d_gene: -; v_gene: TRBV2; abundance: few; j_gene: TRBJ2-5; CDR3aa: CASSDVARETQYF; CDR3nt: TGTGCCAGCAGTGATGTTGCAAGGGAGACCCAGTACTTC
d_gene: TRBD1; v_gene: TRBV9; abundance: -; j_gene: TRBJ1-3; CDR3aa: CASSDTGDSRSGNTIYF; CDR3nt: TGTGCCAGCAGTGATACAGGGGATTCACGATCTGGAAACACCATATATTTT
d_gene: -; v_gene: TRBV29-1; abundance: -; j_gene: TRBJ1-1; CDR3aa: CSVYGDTEAFF; CDR3nt: TGCAGCGTTTATGGGGACACTGAAGCTTTCTTT
d_gene: TRBD1; v_gene: TRBV20-1; abundance: once; j_gene: TRBJ1-2; CDR3aa: CGDRGLDGYTF; CDR3nt: TGCGGGGACAGGGGGCTGGATGGCTACACCTTC
d_gene: -; v_gene: TRBV20-1; abundance: -; j_gene: TRBJ1-2; CDR3aa: CSADNYGYTF; CDR3nt: TGCAGTGCTGATAACTATGGCTACACCTTC
d_gene: TRBD2; v_gene: TRBV6-4; abundance: -; j_gene: TRBJ2-1; CDR3aa: CASRRDYDNEQFF; CDR3nt: TGTGCCAGCAGAAGGGACTACGACAATGAGCAGTTCTTC
d_gene: -; v_gene: TRBV5-1; abundance: -; j_gene: TRBJ2-2; CDR3aa: CASTYDSYTGELFF; CDR3nt: TGCGCCAGCACATATGACAGTTACACCGGGGAGCTGTTTTTT
d_gene: -; v_gene: TRBV15; abundance: once; j_gene: TRBJ2-5; CDR3aa: CATSGTAAGETQYF; CDR3nt: TGTGCCACCAGCGGTACGGCCGCTGGGGAGACCCAGTACTTC
d_gene: TRBD1; v_gene: TRBV7-9; abundance: few; j_gene: TRBJ1-1; CDR3aa: CASSFQGANTEAFF; CDR3nt: TGTGCCAGCAGCTTCCAGGGGGCGAACACTGAAGCTTTCTTT
d_gene: -; v_gene: TRBV5-8; abundance: -; j_gene: TRBJ2-7; CDR3aa: CASSFTTLLARAYEQYF; CDR3nt: TGTGCCAGCAGCTTTACGACCTTGCTAGCGAGGGCCTACGAGCAGTACTTC
d_gene: -; v_gene: TRBV5-1; abundance: -; j_gene: TRBJ2-1; CDR3aa: CASSSKPRDNYNEQFF; CDR3nt: TGCGCCAGCAGCTCGAAACCCCGGGACAACTACAATGAGCAGTTCTTC
d_gene: TRBD1; v_gene: TRBV28; abundance: -; j_gene: TRBJ1-1; CDR3aa: CASSSGTGLGAAFF; CDR3nt: TGTGCCAGCAGCTCCGGGACAGGGTTGGGAGCAGCTTTCTTT
d_gene: TRBD2; v_gene: TRBV9; abundance: -; j_gene: TRBJ2-3; CDR3aa: CASSVGTSGTGTQYF; CDR3nt: TGTGCCAGCAGCGTAGGGACTAGCGGAACGGGTACGCAGTATTTT
d_gene: -; v_gene: TRBV7-8; abundance: -; j_gene: TRBJ1-1; CDR3aa: CASKGGINTEAFF; CDR3nt: TGTGCCAGCAAAGGGGGGATAAACACTGAAGCTTTCTTT
d_gene: -; v_gene: TRBV3-1/TRBV3-2; abundance: -; j_gene: TRBJ2-7; CDR3aa: CASSVRLGVSEAYEQYF; CDR3nt: TGTGCCAGCAGCGTACGCCTCGGGGTCAGCGAGGCGTACGAGCAGTACTTC
d_gene: -; v_gene: TRBV6-6; abundance: -; j_gene: TRBJ2-7; CDR3aa: CASSASSYEQYF; CDR3nt: TGTGCCAGCAGTGCCAGCTCCTACGAGCAGTACTTC
d_gene: -; v_gene: TRBV27; abundance: -; j_gene: TRBJ1-4; CDR3aa: CASARQVPNEKLFF; CDR3nt: TGTGCCAGCGCCAGACAGGTCCCTAATGAAAAACTGTTTTTT
d_gene: -; v_gene: TRBV3-1/TRBV3-2; abundance: -; j_gene: TRBJ1-6; CDR3aa: CASSQDRGGPLHF; CDR3nt: TGTGCCAGCAGCCAAGACAGGGGAGGACCCCTCCACTTT
d_gene: TRBD2; v_gene: TRBV2; abundance: -; j_gene: TRBJ2-7; CDR3aa: CASSEIWGGDEQYF; CDR3nt: TGTGCCAGCAGCGAAATCTGGGGGGGGGACGAGCAGTACTTC
d_gene: -; v_gene: TRBV11-2; abundance: -; j_gene: TRBJ1-4; CDR3aa: CASSLGQLTTNEKLFF; CDR3nt: TGTGCCAGCAGCTTGGGACAACTTACAACTAATGAAAAACTGTTTTTT
d_gene: -; v_gene: TRBV5-5; abundance: -; j_gene: TRBJ1-1; CDR3aa: CASSLLDTTEAFF; CDR3nt: TGTGCCAGCAGCCTACTCGATACGACTGAAGCTTTCTTT
d_gene: TRBD2; v_gene: TRBV5-1; abundance: -; j_gene: TRBJ2-7; CDR3aa: CASSLTLAGDEQYF; CDR3nt: TGCGCCAGCAGCTTGACCCTAGCGGGGGACGAGCAGTACTTC
d_gene: TRBD2; v_gene: TRBV3-1/TRBV3-2; abundance: few; j_gene: TRBJ2-2; CDR3aa: CASSQAGLAGNTGELFF; CDR3nt: TGTGCCAGCAGCCAAGCGGGACTAGCGGGGAACACCGGGGAGCTGTTTTTT
d_gene: -; v_gene: TRBV11-2; abundance: -; j_gene: TRBJ2-1; CDR3aa: CASSLLGLEQAEQFF; CDR3nt: TGTGCCAGCAGCTTATTAGGACTCGAGCAAGCTGAGCAGTTCTTC
d_gene: -; v_gene: TRBV7-2; abundance: -; j_gene: TRBJ2-7; CDR3aa: CASTLSTGPYEQYF; CDR3nt: TGTGCCAGCACCCTCAGCACTGGACCCTACGAGCAGTACTTC
d_gene: TRBD1; v_gene: TRBV9; abundance: -; j_gene: TRBJ2-4; CDR3aa: CASGQGLAKNIQYF; CDR3nt: TGTGCCAGCGGACAGGGGTTGGCCAAAAACATTCAGTACTTC
d_gene: -; v_gene: TRBV28; abundance: -; j_gene: TRBJ1-1; CDR3aa: CASSLGLKNTEAFF; CDR3nt: TGTGCCAGCAGTTTGGGACTGAAGAACACTGAAGCTTTCTTT
d_gene: -; v_gene: TRBV4-1; abundance: -; j_gene: TRBJ1-6; CDR3aa: CASSQEYRETHNSPLHF; CDR3nt: TGCGCCAGCAGCCAAGAGTACAGGGAAACTCATAATTCACCCCTCCACTTT
d_gene: TRBD2; v_gene: TRBV6-5; abundance: -; j_gene: TRBJ2-2; CDR3aa: CASKKLAALGELFF; CDR3nt: TGTGCCAGCAAGAAACTAGCGGCACTCGGGGAGCTGTTTTTT
d_gene: -; v_gene: TRBV4-2; abundance: few; j_gene: TRBJ1-2; CDR3aa: CASSQVVLEGGLGYTF; CDR3nt: TGTGCCAGCAGCCAAGTAGTCCTAGAGGGGGGGCTTGGCTACACCTTC
d_gene: TRBD1; v_gene: TRBV6-5; abundance: -; j_gene: TRBJ2-1; CDR3aa: CASRIGTVGLDEQFF; CDR3nt: TGTGCCAGCAGGATCGGGACAGTTGGTCTCGATGAGCAGTTCTTC
d_gene: -; v_gene: TRBV2; abundance: -; j_gene: TRBJ2-5; CDR3aa: CASSEREGETQYF; CDR3nt: TGTGCCAGCAGTGAAAGGGAAGGGGAGACCCAGTACTTC
d_gene: -; v_gene: TRBV27; abundance: -; j_gene: TRBJ1-3; CDR3aa: CASRNSGGNTIYF; CDR3nt: TGTGCCAGCAGAAATAGTGGTGGAAACACCATATATTTT
d_gene: -; v_gene: TRBV19; abundance: -; j_gene: TRBJ1-5; CDR3aa: CASSDYRTAARFSAQHF; CDR3nt: TGTGCCAGTAGTGACTACCGGACCGCCGCCAGGTTTTCGGCCCAGCATTTT
d_gene: -; v_gene: TRBV19; abundance: -; j_gene: TRBJ1-3; CDR3aa: CASKVSVRSGNTIYF; CDR3nt: TGTGCCAGTAAGGTCTCGGTCCGCTCTGGAAACACCATATATTTT
d_gene: -; v_gene: TRBV14; abundance: -; j_gene: TRBJ1-2; CDR3aa: CASSAGTFYGYTF; CDR3nt: TGTGCCAGCAGCGCCGGGACCTTCTATGGCTACACCTTC
d_gene: TRBD2; v_gene: TRBV10-3; abundance: -; j_gene: TRBJ2-1; CDR3aa: CAISESASGGNEQFF; CDR3nt: TGTGCCATCAGTGAGTCGGCTAGCGGGGGGAATGAGCAGTTCTTC
d_gene: TRBD1; v_gene: TRBV7-2; abundance: -; j_gene: TRBJ1-5; CDR3aa: CASSLRAAGQGPQPQHF; CDR3nt: TGTGCCAGCAGCTTAAGAGCTGCGGGACAGGGCCCCCAGCCCCAGCATTTT
d_gene: TRBD1; v_gene: TRBV6-5; abundance: -; j_gene: TRBJ1-1; CDR3aa: CASRRILGTGTEAFF; CDR3nt: TGTGCCAGCAGACGGATTCTCGGGACAGGGACTGAAGCTTTCTTT
d_gene: -; v_gene: TRBV10-3; abundance: -; j_gene: TRBJ1-6; CDR3aa: CAISEGGAELNSPLHF; CDR3nt: TGTGCCATCAGTGAGGGCGGGGCAGAACTTAATTCACCCCTCCACTTT
d_gene: TRBD1; v_gene: TRBV28; abundance: few; j_gene: TRBJ1-2; CDR3aa: CASSPPDRIYGYTF; CDR3nt: TGTGCCAGCAGTCCACCGGACAGGATCTATGGCTACACCTTC
d_gene: -; v_gene: TRBV7-3; abundance: once; j_gene: TRBJ2-1; CDR3aa: CASSLRPGPHNEQFF; CDR3nt: TGTGCCAGCAGCTTAAGGCCGGGGCCCCACAATGAGCAGTTCTTC
d_gene: TRBD1; v_gene: TRBV27; abundance: -; j_gene: TRBJ1-4; CDR3aa: CASSSGTGKNEKLFF; CDR3nt: TGTGCCAGCAGTTCCGGGACAGGGAAGAATGAAAAACTGTTTTTT
d_gene: TRBD1; v_gene: TRBV2; abundance: -; j_gene: TRBJ1-4; CDR3aa: CASTRGRGNEKLFF; CDR3nt: TGTGCCAGCACCAGGGGCAGGGGGAATGAAAAACTGTTTTTT
d_gene: TRBD2; v_gene: TRBV24-1; abundance: once; j_gene: TRBJ2-3; CDR3aa: CATSDPGLAGITDTQYF; CDR3nt: TGTGCCACCAGTGACCCGGGACTAGCGGGGATCACAGATACGCAGTATTTT
d_gene: TRBD2; v_gene: TRBV5-5; abundance: -; j_gene: TRBJ2-1; CDR3aa: CASRPSGSTYNEQFF; CDR3nt: TGTGCCAGCAGACCAAGCGGGAGCACCTACAATGAGCAGTTCTTC
d_gene: -; v_gene: TRBV6-5; abundance: -; j_gene: TRBJ1-6; CDR3aa: CASSYEGDTNSPLHF; CDR3nt: TGTGCCAGCAGTTACGAGGGGGATACTAATTCACCCCTCCACTTT
d_gene: TRBD2; v_gene: TRBV12-3/TRBV12-4; abundance: -; j_gene: TRBJ2-7; CDR3aa: CATRPGGTNEQYF; CDR3nt: TGTGCCACCCGACCGGGGGGAACAAACGAGCAGTACTTC
d_gene: -; v_gene: TRBV27; abundance: few; j_gene: TRBJ1-5; CDR3aa: CASSLSWEGQPQHF; CDR3nt: TGTGCCAGCAGTTTATCCTGGGAGGGTCAGCCCCAGCATTTT
d_gene: -; v_gene: TRBV7-2; abundance: -; j_gene: TRBJ1-2; CDR3aa: CASSLARDGYTF; CDR3nt: TGTGCCAGCAGCTTAGCGCGGGATGGCTACACCTTC
d_gene: TRBD1; v_gene: TRBV9; abundance: -; j_gene: TRBJ2-7; CDR3aa: CASSVDGTAFYEQYF; CDR3nt: TGTGCCAGCAGCGTAGATGGGACAGCGTTCTACGAGCAGTACTTC
d_gene: -; v_gene: TRBV13; abundance: few; j_gene: TRBJ1-3; CDR3aa: CASSRQRISGNTIYF; CDR3nt: TGTGCCAGCAGCCGACAGCGAATCTCTGGAAACACCATATATTTT